This TCR beta chain stems from a study of patients and donors after allogeneic stem cell transplantation. V gave up 0 bases and J gave up 0 bases, with 4 bases separating them. The CDR3 is made up of 14 amino acids. Germline-derived CDR1 and CDR2 are SGDLS and YYNGEE. Using its own MiXCR run on the RT-PCR reads, TCRdb lists one record per CDR3 protein. Here the sample spans roughly 230,000 distinct CDR3 sequences, approximately 14% being singletons. The TCR originated in a human donor who was either an allogeneic HSCT recipient or a stem cell or donor lymphocyte infusion donor (not recorded which). It is not recorded whose cells these are; they may come from a transplant donor. The sequenced material came from blood, either unsorted or a sorted T cell fraction (not recorded which). The chain recombines TRBV9 with TRBJ1-3; D unclear. CDR3 loop: CASSVALSGNTIYF. CDR3 bases: TGTGCCAGCAGCGTAGCACTCTCTGGAAACACCATATATTTT.